The 24 T cell receptor beta chains presented below share a single source sample, sequenced in a study of blood T cell repertoires in COVID-19. Here immunoSEQ multiplex PCR was the method, and the copy in TCRdb shows in-frame clones only, minus some. The table shows over 85,000 clones, with about 85% occurring only once. The sequencing sample was made of peripheral blood. These receptors all come from a human donor in a cohort sampled during active COVID-19.

This clone was picked up a small number of times. The chain combines TRBV6-2 or TRBV6-3 with TRBJ2-5; D is ambiguous. Looked up from germline, CDR1 is MNHEY and CDR2 is SVGEGT. Trimming removed 5 bases from V and 2 bases from J, with 3 bases in between. The CDR3 totals 11 residues. CDR3 region: CASSRQETQYF. CDR3 nucleotide sequence: TGTGCCAGCAGTCGGCAAGAGACCCAGTACTTC.

V is TRBV27 and J is TRBJ1-1; weak D call: TRBD1 (5 bases). This CDR3 spans 14 amino acids. CDR1 and CDR2 (germline): MNHEY, SMNVEV (reference sequence). With 4 bases removed from V and 3 bases from J, the gap between germline ends came to 12 bases. CDR3 residues: CASSSSGWDTEAFF. Here the CDR3 DNA reads TGTGCCAGCAGTTCGTCAGGGTGGGACACTGAAGCTTTCTTT.

This clone is a singleton in its sample. CDR3 residues: CASSQEGRGTDTQYF. Here the CDR3 DNA reads TGTGCCAGCAGCCAAGAGGGCCGGGGCACAGATACGCAGTATTTT. The chain employs TRBV2 and TRBJ2-3, with a possible D match to TRBD2 (5 bases). Between the trimmed V and J ends, which lost 6 bases and 1 base, there was a span of 14 bases. Germline-derived CDR1 and CDR2 are SNHLY and FYNNEI. CDR3 length equals 15 residues.

V and J are TRBV6-1 and TRBJ1-1, with a tentative D call TRBD1 (5 bases). The V gene lost 3 bases and the J gene lost 4 bases, with 15 bases spanning the gap. There are 15 residues in the CDR3. The V gene's germline CDR1 is MNHNS and CDR2 SASEGT. The CDR3, as DNA: TGTGCCAGCAGTGAGGTTTTATTGGGGGGCACTGAAGCTTTCTTT. Protein sequence: CASSEVLLGGTEAFF.

CDR3 region: CASSSLAGVSYEQYF. The CDR3 DNA follows: TGCGCCAGCAGCTCACTAGCGGGAGTCTCCTACGAGCAGTACTTC. The V gene is TRBV5-1, the J gene TRBJ2-7, with TRBD2 matching 11 bases. J lost 0 bases, V lost 3 bases, and 2 bases had no gene match. CDR3 length: 15 amino acids. Germline V gives CDR1 SGHRS, CDR2 YFSETQ.

This clone was observed a few times. V usage is TRBV3-1 (or the pseudogene TRBV3-2) and J usage is TRBJ2-7; 10 positions match TRBD1. The CDR3 is 13 residues long. With 2 bases clipped from V and 6 bases from J, the junction kept 1 base outside the gene matches. Germline CDR1 reads LGHDT; CDR2 reads YNNKEL (reference sequence). CDR3 amino acids: CASSQRTGGEQYF. CDR3 in DNA: TGTGCCAGCAGCCAACGGACAGGGGGCGAGCAGTACTTC.

The rearrangement joins TRBV9 to TRBJ1-2, with D possibly being TRBD1 (6 bases). The germline CDR1 and CDR2 sequences are SGDLS and YYNGEE. Between the trimmed V and J ends, which lost 6 bases and 1 base, there was a span of 19 bases. The CDR3 covers 16 residues. The CDR3 protein is CASKEHREDFNYGYTF. The CDR3 region has the DNA TGTGCCAGCAAAGAACACAGGGAAGACTTTAACTATGGCTACACCTTC.

The chain joins TRBV24-1 to TRBJ2-5, with TRBD1 identical over 8 bases. Germline V lookup: CDR1 KGHDR, CDR2 SFDVKD. The CDR3 totals 16 residues. Unmatched junction bases numbered 7, after V lost 4 bases and J lost 1 base. Written as DNA, the CDR3 is TGTGCCACCAGTGACCCCGGACAGGGAGGCCAAGAGACCCAGTACTTC. Protein sequence: CATSDPGQGGQETQYF.

This clone occurred a few times. This chain uses TRBV7-6 with TRBJ2-1; D not certain. Germline V CDR1 and CDR2: SGHVS, FNYEAQ. This CDR3 is built from 13 residues. The V end was cut by 5 bases, the J end by 7 bases, with 12 bases between. The DNA for the CDR3 is TGTGCCAGCAGCCGGAGCGTTTTAAATGAGCAGTTCTTC. Protein: CASSRSVLNEQFF.

Only one count was recorded for this clone. This chain uses TRBV6-5 with TRBJ1-6, with D maybe TRBD1 (6 bases). Germline V gene lookup returns CDR1 MNHEY and CDR2 SVGAGI. The V and J ends lost 1 base and 9 bases respectively, with 13 bases between them. The CDR3 contains 15 residues. The CDR3 DNA reads as TGTGCCAGCAGTTACTTTCCCAGGGGTGGTTCACCCCTCCACTTT. Translating gives CASSYFPRGGSPLHF.

The chain combines TRBV28 with TRBJ1-3, with D possibly matching TRBD1 (6 bases). Trimming removed 8 bases from V and 2 bases from J, with 22 bases in between. CDR3 length equals 17 residues. Germline V gives CDR1 MDHEN, CDR2 SYDVKM. In nucleotides, the CDR3 is TGTGCCAGCTCCCAACCTGGAGGGGGGGCGCCTGGAAACACCATATATTTT. It is translated as CASSQPGGGAPGNTIYF. Full variable domain (remainder filled in from reference TRBV28 and TRBJ1-3): DVKVTQSSRYLVKRTGEKVFLECVQDMDHENMFWYRQDPGLGLRLIYFSYDVKMKEKGDIPEGYSVSREKKERFSLILESASTNQTSMYLCASSQPGGGAPGNTIYFGEGSWLTVV.

This clone showed up just a few times. The chain employs TRBV5-5 and TRBJ2-1, with D maybe TRBD2 (5 bases). The germline V gene has CDR1 SGHKS and CDR2 YYEKEE (reference sequence). V was cut by 4 bases and J by 10 bases, with 9 bases left in between. CDR3 size: 11 residues. The CDR3 nucleotides are TGTGCCAGCAGCCCCGCTAGCGAGCAGTTCTTC. The encoded protein is CASSPASEQFF.

This clone has at least ten counts. The V gene is TRBV4-2, the J gene TRBJ1-1; D is unclear. Trimming took off 1 base at V and 1 base at J, with 19 bases between the two ends. The germline CDR1 and CDR2 sequences are LGHNA and YNFKEQ. This CDR3 has 18 amino acids. This CDR3 is CASSQVDFGGLRNTEAFF. The CDR3 coding sequence is TGTGCCAGCAGCCAAGTGGATTTTGGAGGACTTCGGAACACTGAAGCTTTCTTT.

This chain's CDR3 is CAISVENSGTEAFF. CDR3 coding DNA: TGTGCCATCAGTGTTGAGAATTCGGGCACTGAAGCTTTCTTT. V gene TRBV10-3 combines with J gene TRBJ1-1; D unresolved. Germline CDR1 ENHRY, CDR2 SYGVKD. V was clipped by 4 bases and J by 4 bases, with 13 bases between them. The CDR3 runs to 14 residues.

Here the CDR3 DNA reads TGTGCCAGCAGCTTAGAGGCAGGGGGCACTGAAGCTTTCTTT. Translating it yields CASSLEAGGTEAFF. The rearrangement joins TRBV7-9 to TRBJ1-1; 7 bases fit TRBD1. CDR3 length equals 14 residues. Germline CDR1 SEHNR, CDR2 FQNEAQ (reference sequence). V gave up 1 base and J gave up 4 bases; unmatched junction bases: 3.

The J gene is TRBJ2-5, the V gene TRBV18; D is unresolved. This CDR3 has 16 amino acids. Germline V gives CDR1 KGHSH, CDR2 LQKENI. V dropped 4 bases and J dropped 2 bases, with 17 bases sitting between them. CDR3 loop: CASSLTREESQETQYF. CDR3 nucleotide sequence: TGTGCCAGCTCACTTACCCGAGAGGAAAGTCAAGAGACCCAGTACTTC.

This clone was picked up one time. The rearrangement joins TRBV7-9 to TRBJ2-1, with D tentatively TRBD2 (6 bases). The germline gives CDR1 SEHNR, CDR2 FQNEAQ (reference sequence). The V gene lost 5 bases and the J gene lost 7 bases, with 21 bases spanning the gap. This CDR3 contains 16 residues. Here the CDR3 reads CASSPGGVEVVNEQFF. CDR3 DNA sequence: TGTGCCAGCAGCCCCGGAGGGGTCGAGGTGGTGAATGAGCAGTTCTTC.

The chain employs TRBV30 and TRBJ2-5; 11 bases map to TRBD1. This CDR3 comprises 13 residues. CDR1 and CDR2 from the germline V gene are GTSNPN and SVGIG (reference sequence). V gave up 8 bases and J gave up 5 bases; unmatched junction bases: 7. The CDR3 region is CAVDRGRFETQYF. The CDR3 DNA follows: TGTGCCGTGGACAGGGGGCGCTTTGAGACCCAGTACTTC.

The genes are TRBV7-8 and TRBJ1-2; 7 nucleotides match TRBD1. There are 15 residues in the CDR3. V lost 5 bases to trimming and J lost 8 bases; unmatched junction nucleotides: 14. CDR1 is SGHVS, CDR2 FQNEAQ, per germline. The CDR3 loop reads CASSPPRDSAQGYTF. The CDR3 DNA is TGTGCCAGCAGCCCACCCCGGGACAGCGCCCAAGGCTACACCTTC.

This rearrangement joins TRBV20-1 to TRBJ2-7, with 7 nucleotides matching TRBD2. The trim removed 1 base at V and 6 bases at J, leaving 0 bases unmatched. The CDR3 totals 11 residues. Germline CDR1 reads DFQATT; CDR2 reads SNEGSKA (reference sequence). The CDR3 region is CSARGGGEQYF. CDR3 nucleotide sequence: TGCAGTGCTAGAGGGGGGGGCGAGCAGTACTTC.

The rearrangement joins TRBV5-1 to TRBJ1-2; D unclear. The V gene's germline CDR1 is SGHRS and CDR2 YFSETQ. V lost 0 bases and J 4 bases, leaving 13 bases between the germline ends. The CDR3 totals 15 residues. The CDR3 protein is CASSLASTSGYGYTF. CDR3 DNA sequence: TGCGCCAGCAGCTTGGCCTCTACCAGCGGCTATGGCTACACCTTC.

The chain recombines TRBV7-2 with TRBJ2-1; TRBD2 might be the D (5 bases). CDR3 length: 14 amino acids. V shed 0 bases and J shed 7 bases, with 10 bases lying between them. CDR1 SGHTA and CDR2 FQGNSA come from the germline V gene. The CDR3 sequence is CASSLAGADNEQFF. In DNA, the CDR3 is TGTGCCAGCAGCTTAGCGGGAGCCGATAATGAGCAGTTCTTC.

This clone is a singleton in its sample. The chain recombines TRBV5-1 with TRBJ2-2, with 8 positions matching TRBD1. With V trimmed by 2 bases and J by 4 bases, 10 bases remained unmatched. The CDR3 is 17 amino acids. The germline V gene has CDR1 SGHRS and CDR2 YFSETQ. CDR3 protein: CASSLYFGQGGTGELFF. The CDR3 region has the DNA TGCGCCAGCAGCTTATATTTCGGACAGGGAGGCACCGGGGAGCTGTTTTTT.

The V call is TRBV5-1, the J call TRBJ2-5; TRBD2 matches 11 bases. Trimming at V came to 4 bases and at J to 5 bases, leaving 7 bases not matched to a gene. CDR3 length: 15 residues. The germline V gene encodes CDR1 SGHRS and CDR2 YFSETQ. The CDR3 coding sequence is TGCGCCAGCAGCCAATCACTAGCGGGAGTGGAGACCCAGTACTTC. It encodes CASSQSLAGVETQYF.